This is a list of T cell receptor beta chains from one sample in a study of cytomegalovirus exposure and HLA in healthy donors. Data came from immunoSEQ multiplex PCR; TCRdb stores just in-frame clones and leaves some out. This table has about 240,000 clones, approximately 81% appearing once. The sequencing input was PBMCs. The receptors shown here come from a woman aged 55-69 years in good health and CMV-seropositive. Each CDR3 is given with its conserved first and last residue. D genes are given only for firm matches. Clone size, where shown, is once, few, many, or a class for clones that have expanded.

TRBJ2-3,-,few,TRBV10-3,TGTGCCATCAGTGAGATTCGTTTCGAAGACAACACAGATACGCAGTATTTT,CAISEIRFEDNTDTQYF
TRBJ2-7,TRBD1,-,TRBV4-2,TGTGCCAGCAGCCAAGAATCGCGTGGACAGGGCTTTTCAGACGAGCAGTACTTC,CASSQESRGQGFSDEQYF
TRBJ2-2,TRBD2,-,TRBV6-5,TGTGCCAGCAGTTACTTGACTAGCGGGATCACCGGGGAGCTGTTTTTT,CASSYLTSGITGELFF
TRBJ2-7,-,-,TRBV29-1,TGCAGCGTTGAAGATTTGACGGGATCCGAGCAGTACTTC,CSVEDLTGSEQYF
TRBJ1-2,-,-,TRBV6-5,TGTGCCAGCAACCCGGACAGTCGTGCCTATGGCTACACCTTC,CASNPDSRAYGYTF
TRBJ1-2,-,few,TRBV7-2,TGTGCCAGCAGCCCCGTCTCCGGCTACACCTTC,CASSPVSGYTF
TRBJ2-5,TRBD2,-,TRBV25-1,TGTGCCAGCAGTGGATTAGCGGGAGCACAAGAGACCCAGTACTTC,CASSGLAGAQETQYF
TRBJ2-7,TRBD1,-,TRBV29-1,TGCAGCGTTGAGGTTGACAGGGACTACGAGCAGTACTTC,CSVEVDRDYEQYF
TRBJ1-1,-,-,TRBV2,TGTGCCAGCAGAGCCCGACAGCCCATGAACACTGAAGCTTTCTTT,CASRARQPMNTEAFF
TRBJ1-2,-,-,TRBV9,TGTGCCAGCAGCCTCACCTCCGGGTCAGAGCTCTATGGCTACACCTTC,CASSLTSGSELYGYTF
TRBJ2-1,-,-,TRBV27,TGTGCCAGCAGTTTCTCGGCAGGGGCCTACAATGAGCAGTTCTTC,CASSFSAGAYNEQFF
TRBJ1-2,-,-,TRBV9,TGTGCCAGCAGCGTAGAACAGTGGGCCTATGGCTACACCTTC,CASSVEQWAYGYTF
TRBJ2-2,-,few,TRBV7-9,TGTTCCAGCAGCTTAGTCAGGGCGGGGACCGGGGAGCTGTTTTTT,CSSSLVRAGTGELFF
TRBJ1-1,TRBD1,-,TRBV4-1,TGCGCCAGCAGCCAAATACAGGGGTCTGAAGCTTTCTTT,CASSQIQGSEAFF
TRBJ2-1,TRBD2,-,TRBV2,TGTGCCACCACCCCGGGCGGGAGTATCCCCAATGAGCAGTTCTTC,CATTPGGSIPNEQFF
TRBJ2-1,-,-,TRBV7-3,TGTGCCAGCAGCTTACTTCCAATTGGAGACAGTCGGGTCAATGAGCAGTTCTTC,CASSLLPIGDSRVNEQFF
TRBJ1-1,-,once,TRBV7-9,TGTGCCAGCAGCTTAGGGGCAATGTCTTTCTTT,CASSLGAMSFF
TRBJ1-2,-,-,TRBV27,TGTGCCAGCAGTTTGGGAGGGATGGTAGGATATGGCTACACCTTC,CASSLGGMVGYGYTF
TRBJ2-3,TRBD1,-,TRBV10-1,TGCGCCAGCAGTGAGTCGTTCGGGAACAGGGGGCGAGATAATACGCAGTATTTT,CASSESFGNRGRDNTQYF
TRBJ2-2,-,-,TRBV5-1,TGCGCCAGCAGCTTCTGGGGCGACGACACCGGGGAGCTGTTTTTT,CASSFWGDDTGELFF
TRBJ1-2,TRBD1,-,TRBV5-1,TGCGCCAGCAGCTTGGGACCAGGGGGAAACACTTATGGCTACACCTTC,CASSLGPGGNTYGYTF
TRBJ1-4,-,once,TRBV18,TGTGCCAGCTCGTACTTTGGAACTAATGAAAAACTGTTTTTT,CASSYFGTNEKLFF
TRBJ2-7,TRBD1,few,TRBV5-6,TGTGCCAGCAGCCCAAGGGGGCGAGGTTCCTACGAGCAGTACTTC,CASSPRGRGSYEQYF
TRBJ2-7,-,few,TRBV27,TGTGCCAGCAGCGGGGGTCTCTCCTACGAGCAGTACTTC,CASSGGLSYEQYF
TRBJ2-3,TRBD2,-,TRBV2,TGTGCCAGCAGCGATCTAGCGGGAGGTAACACAGATACGCAGTATTTT,CASSDLAGGNTDTQYF
TRBJ2-3,-,once,TRBV28,TGTGCCAGCAGCCGCAGGAGGGGGAGGGGCACAGATACGCAGTATTTT,CASSRRRGRGTDTQYF
TRBJ1-4,TRBD1,-,TRBV27,TGTGCCAGCAAGGAAGCGGACAGGGGTATTGAAAAACTGTTTTTT,CASKEADRGIEKLFF
TRBJ1-1,TRBD1,-,TRBV10-3,TGTGCCATCAGGGGGACAGAGGGGGCCACTGAAGCTTTCTTT,CAIRGTEGATEAFF
TRBJ2-1,-,-,TRBV12-2,TGTGCAAGTCGCTTTGAGCGAGGAGGTGAGCAGTTCTTC,CASRFERGGEQFF
TRBJ2-7,-,-,TRBV4-1,TGCGCCAGCAGCCAAGAGGGGGCTAGCTCCTACGAGCAGTACTTC,CASSQEGASSYEQYF
TRBJ1-5,-,few,TRBV10-3,TGTGCCATCAGTGAACAAATTCCAGGGATACGAGGACAGCCCCAGCATTTT,CAISEQIPGIRGQPQHF
TRBJ2-2,-,-,TRBV19,TGTGCCACTAAGCAGGGACACCAGACCGGGGAGCTGTTTTTT,CATKQGHQTGELFF
TRBJ1-1,TRBD1,few,TRBV5-1,TGCGCCAGCAGTTCAATACCGGGACAGGGGTCTCAGAACACTGAAGCTTTCTTT,CASSSIPGQGSQNTEAFF
TRBJ2-1,-,-,TRBV7-7,TGTGCTAGCAGCTTATCGCCCCGGGATGAGCAGTTCTTC,CASSLSPRDEQFF
TRBJ1-2,TRBD1,-,TRBV27,TGTGCCAGCAGTTTCCTATCGGGACAGGGAAACTATGGCTACACCTTC,CASSFLSGQGNYGYTF
TRBJ1-1,TRBD1,-,TRBV9,TGTGCCAGCAGCGTAGCGTGGGACAGGGGCTATAAGGGGACTGAAGCTTTCTTT,CASSVAWDRGYKGTEAFF
TRBJ1-5,-,few,TRBV19,TGTGCCAGTAGTATAGTAACTGATCAGCCCCAGCATTTT,CASSIVTDQPQHF
TRBJ2-5,-,-,TRBV4-1,TGCGCCAGCAGCCAAGATCTCCGAGAAGAGACCCAGTACTTC,CASSQDLREETQYF
TRBJ2-7,TRBD2,-,TRBV5-1,TGCGCCAGCAGCCCCCTTCCGCGGGGGTCCTACGAGCAGTACTTC,CASSPLPRGSYEQYF
TRBJ2-7,-,-,TRBV19,TGTGCCAGTAGTAACCTACTAGACTACGAGCAGTACTTC,CASSNLLDYEQYF
TRBJ1-3,TRBD1,-,TRBV9,TGTGCCAGCAGCTCAAGACAGGGATGGGGCACCATATATTTT,CASSSRQGWGTIYF
TRBJ2-3,-,once,TRBV10-3,TGTGCCATCAGTGGTGGGGCTAGCACAGATACGCAGTATTTT,CAISGGASTDTQYF
TRBJ2-6,-,-,TRBV5-1,TGCGCCAGCAGCTTGGACAGGGGACTCCCTTCTGGGGCCAACGTCCTGACTTTC,CASSLDRGLPSGANVLTF
TRBJ1-4,TRBD1,-,TRBV18,TGTGCCAGCTCACCACCTTCGACAGGGTTAAATGAAAAACTGTTTTTT,CASSPPSTGLNEKLFF
TRBJ1-3,TRBD1,-,TRBV5-1,TGCGCCAGCAGCGGGGACAGGGGTGGTGGAAACACCATATATTTT,CASSGDRGGGNTIYF
TRBJ1-1,TRBD1,-,TRBV29-1,TGCGCAGGACAGGGCTTACAAATTGAAGCTTTCTTT,CAGQGLQIEAFF
TRBJ2-5,TRBD2,-,TRBV5-1,TGCGCCAGCAGAGGGGGTAGCGGGAGCCGAGGGGAGACCCAGTACTTC,CASRGGSGSRGETQYF
TRBJ2-1,TRBD1,-,TRBV7-9,TGTGCCAGCAGGTTCGGCAGGGGGCACAATGAGCAGTTCTTC,CASRFGRGHNEQFF
TRBJ2-7,TRBD2,-,TRBV19,TGTGCCAGTAGCCGGACTAGCGGGAGTAACGGCGCCTACGAGCAGTACTTC,CASSRTSGSNGAYEQYF
TRBJ2-3,TRBD2,-,TRBV18,TGTGCCAGCTCACCCCCTGGACTAGCCGGCACAGATACGCAGTATTTT,CASSPPGLAGTDTQYF
TRBJ1-1,-,-,TRBV19,TGTGCCGCTCACGATGACAGGTCAGCTTTCTTT,CAAHDDRSAFF
TRBJ2-2,-,-,TRBV9,TGTGCCAGCAGCGTAGGGACAGCCGGGGAGCTGTTTTTT,CASSVGTAGELFF
TRBJ2-7,-,-,TRBV11-2,TGTGCCAGCAGCTTAGATCTTCTCAGGAATCCCTACGAGCAGTACTTC,CASSLDLLRNPYEQYF
TRBJ1-3,-,few,TRBV7-9,TGTTCCAGCAGCCTTGGCAGGGCCTCTGGAAACACCATATATTTT,CSSSLGRASGNTIYF